This T cell receptor beta chain was sequenced during a study of T cell repertoires in cytomegalovirus infection (dated by TCRdb to 2018 to 2020). Looking at the study overall: Alongside well-studied HLA-B-restricted epitopes, the peptide stimulations were aimed at recently identified HLA-C-restricted CMV epitopes, whose presentation resists viral immunomodulation. Donor HLA type was relevant to the analysis, as public TCR beta signatures indicated carriage of CMV infection together with the matching HLA type. Paper-wide results and their limitations: The ex vivo response was dominated by HLA-C-restricted CMV-specific TCR beta clonotypes, which also provided the single most frequent clonotype in two of eight donors. In both this cohort and an independent cohort of 352 donors, the cumulative frequency of public TCR beta family members distinguished carriers of CMV infection plus the relevant HLA type.

This sample's treatment or condition label indicates: in vitro stimulation with specific CMV peptide epitopes to enrich CMV-specific T cells. Data came from an Illumina HiSeq 1500. TCRdb itself trimmed the public reads at Q25 with fastp, ran MiXCR and retained productive beta chains. Merged by CDR3 protein, the rows form single entries marked with the most common genes and DNA. The sample profile shows 65,000 to 85,000 distinct CDR3 sequences; around 28% of them were found once. 45% to 65% of the sample belongs to the ten largest clones. This clonotype has a count of ten or more. This clone's antigen is unknown. No base quality values were provided; no much bigger clone lies one nucleotide off. Deletion took 1 base off V and 9 bases off J, with a span of 16 bases between the germline ends. Reading from cysteine to phenylalanine, the CDR3 counts 14 amino acids. The retained sequence is limited to the CDR3, 42 bases, with the frame set at the first base. From the germline V gene, CDR1 is SGHTA and CDR2 is FQGNSA.

The source of this sequence is a human donor in good health (CMV status not recorded). Some clones in this sample may be carry-over from other donors' samples. This chain joins TRBV7-2 to TRBJ2-7; no confident D gene assignment can be made. The material sequenced was CD8+ T cells from cultured PBMCs, taken from culture after CMV antigen stimulation. The CDR3 protein: CASSLGELRRGQYF. In nucleotide form, the sequence is TGTGCCAGCAGCTTAGGGGAATTACGCCGAGGGCAGTACTTC.